This T cell receptor (beta chain) was retrieved from a study of precursors of human CD4 cytotoxic T cells (dated by TCRdb to the late 2010s). A note on the overall study: In total, about 15 donors contributed CD4+ memory subsets to the bulk TCR-seq analysis. TCR-seq analysis of roughly 15 donors yielded TCRalpha and TCRbeta chain sequences (table S7).

Sequencing relied on an Illumina MiSeq. The original methods were these. To quantify repertoire diversity, the Shannon-Wiener index was calculated using VDJtools. A TCRbeta clonotype counted as expanded if its clonotype frequency was 3 or higher. TCRdb cleaned the public reads at Q25 with fastp, built clones with MiXCR and kept in-frame beta chains. Rows are unified per CDR3 protein, each entry keeping the most common DNA and genes. The V and J calls and clone size come from TCRdb's table, not from the authors' own analysis. Here the sample has hundreds of distinct CDR3 sequences; approximately 22% occur a single time. The biggest ten clones account for more than 40% of the sample. What the study reported, not specific to this receptor: Compared with the TCM and TEM subsets, the IL-7Rhigh and IL-7R- TEMRA subsets had more restricted TCR repertoires, marked by lower diversity and more expanded clonotypes. Only about 95% of the 14 donors were included in some bulk TCR-seq comparisons, which suggests that not every subset was available for every donor. The limitation that the direction of differentiation between precursor and effector cells cannot be definitively established by a human observational design was noted by the authors. A bigger share of IL-7Rhigh TEMRA clonotypes consisted of expanded effector clonotypes than was the case for TEM or TCM clonotypes.

To test a precursor-effector relationship among CD4 cytotoxic T cells, bulk UMI-based TCR sequencing was performed on four sorted CD4+ memory subsets (TCM, TEM, IL-7Rhigh TEMRA, IL-7R- TEMRA). Cells were obtained from peripheral blood mononuclear cells that had been isolated from human blood. This clonotype came up a few times. The antigen it recognizes is unknown. Per-nucleotide qualities are absent, and no much larger clonotype sits a single base away. The CDR3 covers 13 residues, taking in both the cysteine and the phenylalanine. The sequence is cut down to CDR3 DNA, 39 bases in frame from base 1. The trim is 3 bases for V and 7 bases for J, with a gap of 9 bases between the germline ends.

This receptor was obtained from a human donor in good health. Sequencing used memory CD4+ T cells from blood (PBMCs). Recombination linked TRBV12-3 or TRBV12-4 to TRBJ2-2, with an unclear D gene assignment. The CDR3 in this case is CASSFGPGGELFF. The DNA is as follows: TGTGCCAGCAGTTTTGGTCCGGGCGGGGAGCTGTTTTTT.